In its sample, the clone carrying this T cell receptor (beta chain) was seen a few times. Its target is not known. Germline-derived CDR1 and CDR2 are SQVTM and ANQGSEA. The CDR3 is 13 amino acids. V shed 7 bases, J shed 7 bases, and the junction held 7 bases outside the gene matches. The record originates from a study of identical twins. Study-level results: Conclusions leaned on cross-sectional statistical analysis and did not track the same donors over time. Abundant beta clonotypes from cord blood bore fewer insertions; memory repertoires lacked this pattern. Twins shared beta out-of-frame sequences in excess, but this excess was weaker.

TCRdb itself ran the 5' RACE reads through MiXCR, one entry per CDR3 protein. Of about 490,000 distinct CDR3 sequences listed, 15% are singletons. This sample also appeared in a second study, on yellow fever vaccine responses in identical twins.

The specimen was CD4+ T cells sorted from blood. This clonotype was sampled from a woman aged 18-29 years in good health. The genes are TRBV29-1 and TRBJ2-1; 10 bases fit TRBD2. In DNA, the CDR3 is TGCAGCGGCGCTAGCGGGAGCGGGAATGAGCAGTTCTTC. Protein: CSGASGSGNEQFF.